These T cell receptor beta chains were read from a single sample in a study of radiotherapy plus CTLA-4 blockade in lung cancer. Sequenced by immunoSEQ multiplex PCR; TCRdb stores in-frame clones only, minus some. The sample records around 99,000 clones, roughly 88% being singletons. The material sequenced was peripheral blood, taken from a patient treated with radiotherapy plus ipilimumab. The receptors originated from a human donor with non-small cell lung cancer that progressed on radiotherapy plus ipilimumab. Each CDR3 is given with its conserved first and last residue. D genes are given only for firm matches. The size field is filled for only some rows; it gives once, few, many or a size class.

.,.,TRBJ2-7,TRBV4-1,TGCGCCAGCAGCTCAGAACAGGGTTTTCCCTACGAGCAGTACTTC,CASSSEQGFPYEQYF
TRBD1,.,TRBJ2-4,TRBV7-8,TGTGCCAGCAGCCAGGGGGTCGACAAAAACATTCAGTACTTC,CASSQGVDKNIQYF
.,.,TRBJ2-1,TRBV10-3,TGTGCCATCAGGGCCAGCGGCGATGAGCAGTTCTTC,CAIRASGDEQFF
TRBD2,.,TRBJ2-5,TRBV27,TGTGCCAGCAGCTCATTGGGGGGGGAGACCCAGTACTTC,CASSSLGGETQYF
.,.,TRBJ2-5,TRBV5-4,TGTGCCAGCAGCTACCCCGACGAACCTCAGGGGTTCGTCCACGAGACCCAGTACTTC,CASSYPDEPQGFVHETQYF
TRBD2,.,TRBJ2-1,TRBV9,TGTGCCAGCAGCGTCGGGTCCGGGACTAGCGGAGTCGGAGAGCAGTTCTTC,CASSVGSGTSGVGEQFF
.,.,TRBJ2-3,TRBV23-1,TGCGCCAGCAGGGGAACCCCCGCAGATACGCAGTATTTT,CASRGTPADTQYF
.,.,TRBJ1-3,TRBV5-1,TGCGCCAGCAGCCACACCGGGACGGGAGAAGGAAACACCATATATTTT,CASSHTGTGEGNTIYF
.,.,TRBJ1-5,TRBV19,TGTGCCAGTAGTATAGACGGGGAACACAATCAGCCCCAGCATTTT,CASSIDGEHNQPQHF
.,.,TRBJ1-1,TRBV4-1,TGCGCCAGCAGCCGAGCGGCTTTGGACGGAAACACTGAAGCTTTCTTT,CASSRAALDGNTEAFF
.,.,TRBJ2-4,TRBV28,TGTGCCAGCAGTTCCCCCCCTTCCGTCACAAGAGCCAAAAACATTCAGTACTTC,CASSSPPSVTRAKNIQYF
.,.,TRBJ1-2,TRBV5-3,TGTGCCAGAAGCCGCGTGGCGGCTGGCTACACCTTC,CARSRVAAGYTF
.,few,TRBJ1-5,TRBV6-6,TGTGCCAGCGAAGGGTGGCGGGATAGCAATCAGCCCCAGCATTTT,CASEGWRDSNQPQHF
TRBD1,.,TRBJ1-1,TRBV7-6,TGTGCCAGCAGCTCAGGGGGGGAAGCTTTCTTT,CASSSGGEAFF
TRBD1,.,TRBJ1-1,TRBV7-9,TGTGCCAGCAGGTTCCGCCCGGGACAGGGGGCGTCAGGTACTGAAGCTTTCTTT,CASRFRPGQGASGTEAFF
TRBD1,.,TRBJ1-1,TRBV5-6,TGTGCCAGCAGCTGGAAACAGGGGGCGCCAGGCACTGAAGCTTTCTTT,CASSWKQGAPGTEAFF
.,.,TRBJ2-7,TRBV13,TGTGCCAGCACCCAGCGGGTTAGCCCCTACGAGCAGTACTTC,CASTQRVSPYEQYF
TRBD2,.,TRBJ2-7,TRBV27,TGTGCCAGCAGACCCTCGATTGGACTAGCCTCCGAGCAGTACTTC,CASRPSIGLASEQYF
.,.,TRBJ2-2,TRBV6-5,TGTGCCAGCAGTTACCTGGCTAACACCGGGGAGCTGTTTTTT,CASSYLANTGELFF
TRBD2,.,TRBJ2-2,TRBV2,TGTGCCAGCAGGAGGACGGCTAGCGGGAGTTCCGCCGGGGAGCTGTTTTTT,CASRRTASGSSAGELFF
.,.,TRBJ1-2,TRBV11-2,TGTGCCAGCAGCTTAACCGGTTTTTCAAAAGGGACTAGGGGCTACACCTTC,CASSLTGFSKGTRGYTF
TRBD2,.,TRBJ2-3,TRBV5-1,TGCGCCAGCAGCTTGGGGGTTCTAGCGGGAGGAAGCACAGATACGCAGTATTTT,CASSLGVLAGGSTDTQYF
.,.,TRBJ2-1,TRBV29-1,TGCAGCGGGTTAGACAATGAGCAGTTCTTC,CSGLDNEQFF
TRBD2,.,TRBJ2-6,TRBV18,TGTGCCAGCTCACCTCGAACGGGGGGGGACAACGTCCTGACTTTC,CASSPRTGGDNVLTF
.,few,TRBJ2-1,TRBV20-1,TGCAGTGCCCGACGGGAAGGGGCTTCGTTCTTC,CSARREGASFF
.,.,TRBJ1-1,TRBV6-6,TGTGCCAGCAGTTTGACAGGAAAAGGGGGCACTGAAGCTTTCTTT,CASSLTGKGGTEAFF
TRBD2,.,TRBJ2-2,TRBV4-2,TGTGCCAGCAGCCAGCCAGCGGGAGTAGGAACCGGGGAGCTGTTTTTT,CASSQPAGVGTGELFF
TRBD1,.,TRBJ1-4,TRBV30,TGTGCATATCGACCCGGGACAGGGTTCCTCCAAAAACTGTTTTTT,CAYRPGTGFLQKLFF
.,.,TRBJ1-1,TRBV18,TGTGCCAGCTCACCACCGCTTCCCAAACTGAACACTGAAGCTTTCTTT,CASSPPLPKLNTEAFF
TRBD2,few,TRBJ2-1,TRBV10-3,TGTGCCACCGCAGCGGGAATTGGTAGTGAGCAGTTCTTC,CATAAGIGSEQFF
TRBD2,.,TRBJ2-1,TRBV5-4,TGTGCCAGCAGCTTTAGCGGGAGTGGCCCTCCTGAGCAGTTCTTC,CASSFSGSGPPEQFF
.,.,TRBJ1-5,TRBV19,TGTGCCAGTAGTATCCTAACACAGCCCCAGCATTTT,CASSILTQPQHF
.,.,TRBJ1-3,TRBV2,TGTGCCAGCAGGGAGGGGGGGGCGATTGGAAACACCATATATTTT,CASREGGAIGNTIYF
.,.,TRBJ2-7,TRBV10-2,TGCGCCAGCAGACCTCTTGGGGACTACGAGCAGTACTTC,CASRPLGDYEQYF
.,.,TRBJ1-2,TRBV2,TGTGCCAGCATGGGGAGGGTTGCTGGCTACACCTTC,CASMGRVAGYTF
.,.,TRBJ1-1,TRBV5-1,TGCGCCAGCAGCCCGGTGGGGGGCTGGACTGAAGCTTTCTTT,CASSPVGGWTEAFF
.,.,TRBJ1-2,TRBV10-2,TGCGCCAGCAGAGGGGCAGCAGGGGAGAAGTATGGCTACACCTTC,CASRGAAGEKYGYTF
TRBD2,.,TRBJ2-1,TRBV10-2,TGCGCCAGCAGTGACCTTAGCGGGACCCCGTACAATGAGCAGTTCTTC,CASSDLSGTPYNEQFF
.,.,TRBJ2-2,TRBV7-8,TGTGCCAGCAGCTTTGCCACCGGGGAGCTGTTTTTT,CASSFATGELFF
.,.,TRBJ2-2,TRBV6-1,TGTGCCAGCAGTGAATCAGGGCAAAGGAAGCTGTTTTTT,CASSESGQRKLFF
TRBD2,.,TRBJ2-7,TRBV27,TGTGCCAGCAGTTTATCTGGTTTAGCGGGATCGCTGTACGAGCAGTACTTC,CASSLSGLAGSLYEQYF
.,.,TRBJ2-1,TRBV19,TGTGCCAGTAGTGTGGCGTCCGACTACAATGAGCAGTTCTTC,CASSVASDYNEQFF
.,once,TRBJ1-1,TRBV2,TGTGCCAGCAGTGGAGTTGGCCGTGAAGCTTTCTTT,CASSGVGREAFF
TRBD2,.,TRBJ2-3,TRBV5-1,TGCGCCAGCAGCTTGGTTGGGACTAACACAGATACGCAGTATTTT,CASSLVGTNTDTQYF
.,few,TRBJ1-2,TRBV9,TGTGCCAGCAGCGTAGGCCGGTTCCCCTATGGCTACACCTTC,CASSVGRFPYGYTF
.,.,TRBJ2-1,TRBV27,TGTGCCAGCAGTTTAAATGGGGGCCCCTACAATGAGCAGTTCTTC,CASSLNGGPYNEQFF
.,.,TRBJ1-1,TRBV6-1,TGTGCCAGCAGTGTTGGGACAAAAGCTTTCTTT,CASSVGTKAFF
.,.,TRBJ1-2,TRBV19,TGTGCCAGTAGACGGGACCCGAACTATGGCTACACCTTC,CASRRDPNYGYTF
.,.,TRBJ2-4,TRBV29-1,TGCAGCGTTTACAGGAAGCACATTCAGTACTTC,CSVYRKHIQYF
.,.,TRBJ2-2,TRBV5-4,TGTGCCAGCAGCAGACAGACAGGAGCGAACACCGGGGAGCTGTTTTTT,CASSRQTGANTGELFF
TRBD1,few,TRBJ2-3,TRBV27,TGTGCCAGCAGTTTGGGGCCTGGGACAGCGCTCACAGATACGCAGTATTTT,CASSLGPGTALTDTQYF
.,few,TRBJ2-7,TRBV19,TGTGCCAGTAGTATAACGGTAACCTACGAGCAGTACTTC,CASSITVTYEQYF
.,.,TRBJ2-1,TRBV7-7,TGTGCTAGCAGCGCCTGGGGCAGAAATGAGCAGTTCTTC,CASSAWGRNEQFF
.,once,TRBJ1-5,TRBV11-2,TGTGCCAGCAGCTTAGATTCAGGGACACATCAGCCCCAGCATTTT,CASSLDSGTHQPQHF
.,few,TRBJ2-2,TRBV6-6,TGTGCCAGCGGCGGGGACGCGAACACCGGGGAGCTGTTTTTT,CASGGDANTGELFF
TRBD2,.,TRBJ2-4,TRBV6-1,TGTGCCAGCAGTGCTTCTACTAGCGGAAACATTCAGTACTTC,CASSASTSGNIQYF
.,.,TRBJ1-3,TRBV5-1,TGCGCCAGCAGCTTGCAGGGGCCTGGAAACACCATATATTTT,CASSLQGPGNTIYF